The sequence of this T cell receptor beta chain was determined in a study of shared clonotypes between healthy human individuals. General study findings and limits: The sharing of 4% to 5.5% of naive CD4 clonotypes was seen across a few donors. Across subsets, estimated richness was generally greater for naive than for memory populations.

This clone was observed once. What it binds is unknown. TCRdb's copy holds only in-frame clones and misses some; the assay was immunoSEQ multiplex PCR. The data contain about 2 million clones, roughly 94% of them singletons. Germline lookup yields CDR1 SGDLS and CDR2 YYNGEE. The CDR3 spans 15 residues. Trimming took 0 bases from V and 8 from J, leaving 12 bases between them. The sequenced sample was naive CD4+ T cells sorted from blood. Noted subset: CD45RA+ positively selected. This clonotype was obtained from a man between 18 and 29 years old in good health. The chain joins TRBV9 to TRBJ1-6; D is ambiguous. CDR3 sequence: CASSVGPTLDSPLHF. The CDR3 DNA reads as TGTGCCAGCAGCGTAGGTCCAACTCTGGATTCACCCCTCCACTTT.